This TCR beta chain was retrieved from a study of T cell repertoires in cytomegalovirus infection. Study-wide background: Public TCR beta signatures marked donors with CMV infection and the matching HLA.

TCRdb reprocessed the reads with MiXCR, giving one entry per CDR3 protein. This sample has about 740,000 distinct CDR3 sequences; 35% to 45% occur once, and the top ten carry more than 2.5%. Remarks on this clonotype: Antigen: not known.

Notes on the study in general: Based on cumulative public TCR beta family frequency, carriers of CMV plus the relevant HLA were identified. Ex vivo responses were dominated by HLA-C-restricted CMV-specific TCR beta clonotypes.

The CDR3 spans 17 residues. Trimming removed 7 bases at V and 0 bases at J, with 19 bases between. Per germline, CDR1 LNHDA and CDR2 SQIVND (reference sequence). Source material: PBMCs. The V and J genes are TRBV19 and TRBJ2-1, with D possibly being TRBD1 (5 bases). The sequence was collected from a human donor in good health (CMV status not recorded). Some clones in this sample may be carry-over from other donors' samples. The CDR3 loop is CASKQGSSPSSYNEQFF. CDR3 sequence (DNA): TGTGCCAGTAAGCAGGGTTCTTCCCCAAGCTCCTACAATGAGCAGTTCTTC.